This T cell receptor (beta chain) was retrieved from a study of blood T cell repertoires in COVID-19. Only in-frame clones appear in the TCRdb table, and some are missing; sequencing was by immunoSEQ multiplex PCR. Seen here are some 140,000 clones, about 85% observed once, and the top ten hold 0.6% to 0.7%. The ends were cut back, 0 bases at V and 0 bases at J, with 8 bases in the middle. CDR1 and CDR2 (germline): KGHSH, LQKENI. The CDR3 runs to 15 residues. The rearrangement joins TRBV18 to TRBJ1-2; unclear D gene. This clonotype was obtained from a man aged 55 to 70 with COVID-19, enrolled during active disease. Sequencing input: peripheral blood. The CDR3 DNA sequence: TGTGCCAGCTCACCACCGCACAAAGCTAACTATGGCTACACCTTC. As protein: CASSPPHKANYGYTF.